This T cell receptor (beta chain) is from a study of blood T cell repertoires in COVID-19. In this sample, this clone turned up a few times. The V gene's germline CDR1 is MNHEY and CDR2 SVGAGI. This CDR3 contains 12 residues. The V end lost 6 bases, the J end lost 9 bases, and 15 bases lay between the germline ends. Assay used: immunoSEQ multiplex PCR; TCRdb lists only in-frame clones, some missing. The sample has 140,000 to 150,000 clones; approximately 85% are singletons. The clonotype was recovered from a man aged 65-85 years with acute or convalescent COVID-19. The V call is TRBV6-5, the J call TRBJ2-7; D is perhaps TRBD1 (5 bases). Sequencing used peripheral blood. The CDR3 protein is CASRVTVEGQYF. DNA for the CDR3: TGTGCCAGCAGGGTGACAGTCGAAGGGCAGTACTTC.